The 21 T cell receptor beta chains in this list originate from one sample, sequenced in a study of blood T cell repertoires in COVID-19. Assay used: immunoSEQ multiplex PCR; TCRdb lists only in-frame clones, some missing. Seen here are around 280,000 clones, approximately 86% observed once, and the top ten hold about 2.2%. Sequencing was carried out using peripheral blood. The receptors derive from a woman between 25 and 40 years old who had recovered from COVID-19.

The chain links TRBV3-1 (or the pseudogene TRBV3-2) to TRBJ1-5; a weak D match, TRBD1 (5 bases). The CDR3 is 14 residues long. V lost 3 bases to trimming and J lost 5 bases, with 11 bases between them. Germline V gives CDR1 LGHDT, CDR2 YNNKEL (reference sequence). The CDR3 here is CASSHLGLDQPQHF. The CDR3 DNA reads TGTGCCAGCAGCCATCTGGGGCTGGATCAGCCCCAGCATTTT.

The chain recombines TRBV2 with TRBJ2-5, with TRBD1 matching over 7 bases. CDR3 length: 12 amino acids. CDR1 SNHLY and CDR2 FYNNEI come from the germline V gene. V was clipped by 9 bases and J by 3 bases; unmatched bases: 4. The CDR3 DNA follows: TGTGCCAGAAAACAGGGGAAAGAGACCCAGTACTTC. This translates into CARKQGKETQYF.

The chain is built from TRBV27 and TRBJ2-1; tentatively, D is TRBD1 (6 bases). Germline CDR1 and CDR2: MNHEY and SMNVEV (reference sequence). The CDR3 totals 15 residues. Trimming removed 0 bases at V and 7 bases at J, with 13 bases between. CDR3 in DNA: TGTGCCAGCAGTTTATCGGTCTGGGGGCGGAATGAGCAGTTCTTC. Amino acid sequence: CASSLSVWGRNEQFF.

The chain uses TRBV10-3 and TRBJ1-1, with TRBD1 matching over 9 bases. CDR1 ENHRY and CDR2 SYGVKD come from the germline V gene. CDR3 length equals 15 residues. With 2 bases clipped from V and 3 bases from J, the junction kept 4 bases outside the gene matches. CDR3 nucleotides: TGTGCCATCAGTGAGGGTAGACAGGGGGACACTGAAGCTTTCTTT. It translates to CAISEGRQGDTEAFF.

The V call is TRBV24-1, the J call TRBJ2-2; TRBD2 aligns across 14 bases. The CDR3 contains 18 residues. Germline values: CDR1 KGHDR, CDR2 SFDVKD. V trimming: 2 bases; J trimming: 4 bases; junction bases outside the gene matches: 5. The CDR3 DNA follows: TGTGCCACCAGTGATTCGACTAGCGGGAGGGCCGCCACCGGGGAGCTGTTTTTT. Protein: CATSDSTSGRAATGELFF.

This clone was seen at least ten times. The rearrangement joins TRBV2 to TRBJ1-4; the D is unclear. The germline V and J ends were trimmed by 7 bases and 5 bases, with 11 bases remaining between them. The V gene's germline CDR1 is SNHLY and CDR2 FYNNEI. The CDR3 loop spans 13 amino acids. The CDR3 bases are TGTGCCAGCAACTGGGAGATAAATGAAAAACTGTTTTTT. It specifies CASNWEINEKLFF.

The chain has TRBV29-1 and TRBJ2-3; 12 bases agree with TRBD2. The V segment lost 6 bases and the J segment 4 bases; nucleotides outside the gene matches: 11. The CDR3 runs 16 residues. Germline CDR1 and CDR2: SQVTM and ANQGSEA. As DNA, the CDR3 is TGCAGCGTGACGGGGGCGGCTAGCGGGAGGGCAGATACGCAGTATTTT. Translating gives CSVTGAASGRADTQYF.

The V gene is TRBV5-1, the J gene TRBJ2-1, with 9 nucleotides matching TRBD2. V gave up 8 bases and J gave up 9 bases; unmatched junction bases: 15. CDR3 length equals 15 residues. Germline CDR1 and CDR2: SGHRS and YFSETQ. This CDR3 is CASRPSGLASGEQFF. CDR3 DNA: TGCGCCAGTAGACCCTCGGGACTAGCATCGGGTGAGCAGTTCTTC.

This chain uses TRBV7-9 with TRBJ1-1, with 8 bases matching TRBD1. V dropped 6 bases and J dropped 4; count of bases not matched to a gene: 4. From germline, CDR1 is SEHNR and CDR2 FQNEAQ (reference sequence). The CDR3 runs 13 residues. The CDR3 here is CASRPTGGTEAFF. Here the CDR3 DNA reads TGTGCCAGCAGGCCTACAGGGGGCACTGAAGCTTTCTTT.

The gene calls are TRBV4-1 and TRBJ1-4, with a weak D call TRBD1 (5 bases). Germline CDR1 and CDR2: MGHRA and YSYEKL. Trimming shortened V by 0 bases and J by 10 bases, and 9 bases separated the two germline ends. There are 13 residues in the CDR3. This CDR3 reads CASSQDLQGKLFF. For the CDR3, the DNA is TGCGCCAGCAGCCAAGACCTCCAGGGAAAACTGTTTTTT.

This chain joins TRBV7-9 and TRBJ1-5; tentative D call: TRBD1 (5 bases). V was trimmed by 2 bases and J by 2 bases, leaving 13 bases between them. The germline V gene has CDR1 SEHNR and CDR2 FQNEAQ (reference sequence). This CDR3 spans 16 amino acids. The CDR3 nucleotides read TGTGCCAGCAGCTTACATGGAGGGGAGGGCAATCAGCCCCAGCATTTT. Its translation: CASSLHGGEGNQPQHF.

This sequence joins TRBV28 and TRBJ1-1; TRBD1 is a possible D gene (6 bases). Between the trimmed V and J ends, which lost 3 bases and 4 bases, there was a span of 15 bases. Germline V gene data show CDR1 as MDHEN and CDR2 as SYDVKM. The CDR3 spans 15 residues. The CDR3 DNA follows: TGTGCCAGCAGTTTCCCGAGGGGGATGACCACTGAAGCTTTCTTT. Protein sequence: CASSFPRGMTTEAFF.

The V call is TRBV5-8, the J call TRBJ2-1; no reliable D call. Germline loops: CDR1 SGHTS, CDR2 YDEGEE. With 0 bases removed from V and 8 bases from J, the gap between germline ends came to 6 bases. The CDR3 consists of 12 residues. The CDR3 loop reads CASSLVGYEQFF. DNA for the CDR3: TGTGCCAGCAGCTTGGTGGGCTATGAGCAGTTCTTC.

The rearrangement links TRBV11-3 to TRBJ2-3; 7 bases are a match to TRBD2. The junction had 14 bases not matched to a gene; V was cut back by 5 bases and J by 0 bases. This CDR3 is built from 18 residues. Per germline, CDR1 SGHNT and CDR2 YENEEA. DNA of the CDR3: TGTGCCAGCAGCCTAGGGTGGCTAGCGGAAACTAGCACAGATACGCAGTATTTT. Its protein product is CASSLGWLAETSTDTQYF.

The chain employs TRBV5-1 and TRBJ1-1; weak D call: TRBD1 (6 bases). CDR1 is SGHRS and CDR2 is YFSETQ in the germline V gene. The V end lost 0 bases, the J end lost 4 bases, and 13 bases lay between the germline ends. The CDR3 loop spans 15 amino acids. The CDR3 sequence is CASSLAGGAGTEAFF. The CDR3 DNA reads TGCGCCAGCAGCTTGGCTGGGGGGGCCGGCACTGAAGCTTTCTTT. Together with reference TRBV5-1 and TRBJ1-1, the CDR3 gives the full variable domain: KAGVTQTPRYLIKTRGQQVTLSCSPISGHRSVSWYQQTPGQGLQFLFEYFSETQRNKGNFPGRFSGRQFSNSRSEMNVSTLELGDSALYLCASSLAGGAGTEAFFGQGTRLTVV.

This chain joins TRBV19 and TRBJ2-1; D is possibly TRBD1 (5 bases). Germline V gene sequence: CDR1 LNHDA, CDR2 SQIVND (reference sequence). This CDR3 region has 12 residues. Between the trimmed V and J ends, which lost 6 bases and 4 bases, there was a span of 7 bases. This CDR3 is CASSSGYNEQFF. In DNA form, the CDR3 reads TGTGCCAGTAGCTCAGGGTACAATGAGCAGTTCTTC.

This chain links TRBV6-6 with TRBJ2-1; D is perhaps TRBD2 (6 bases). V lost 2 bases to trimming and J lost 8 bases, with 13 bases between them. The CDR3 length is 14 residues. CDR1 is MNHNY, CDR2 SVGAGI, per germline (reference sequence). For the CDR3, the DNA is TGTGCCAGCAGTTACAATGGGGGGTTGGATGAGCAGTTCTTC. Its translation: CASSYNGGLDEQFF.

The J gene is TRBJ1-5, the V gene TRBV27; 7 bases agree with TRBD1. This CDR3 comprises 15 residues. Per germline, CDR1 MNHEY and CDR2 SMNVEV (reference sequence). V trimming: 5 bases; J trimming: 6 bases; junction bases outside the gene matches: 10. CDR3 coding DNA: TGTGCCAGCAGTCGGAGACAGGGCTGGGGTCAGCCCCAGCATTTT. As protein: CASSRRQGWGQPQHF.

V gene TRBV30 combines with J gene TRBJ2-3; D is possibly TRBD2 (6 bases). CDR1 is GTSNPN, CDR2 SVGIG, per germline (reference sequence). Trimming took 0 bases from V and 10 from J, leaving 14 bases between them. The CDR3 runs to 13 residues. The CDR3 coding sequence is TGTGCCTGGAGTGTAGAATACGGCGGGGCGCAGTATTTT. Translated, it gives CAWSVEYGGAQYF. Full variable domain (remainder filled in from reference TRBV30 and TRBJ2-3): SQTIHQWPATLVQPVGSPLSLECTVEGTSNPNLYWYRQAAGRGLQLLFYSVGIGQISSEVPQNLSASRPQDRQFILSSKKLLLSDSGFYLCAWSVEYGGAQYFGPGTRLTVL.

Written as DNA, the CDR3 is TGTGCCAGTAGTATTGAAAGGACAGGGCTGGACGAGCAGTACTTC. Translating it yields CASSIERTGLDEQYF. The V and J genes are TRBV19 and TRBJ2-7; 8 nucleotides align to TRBD1. The V gene end was trimmed by 3 bases and the J gene end by 5 bases; junction bases not matched to a gene: 9. The CDR3 sequence is 15 residues long. CDR1 and CDR2 from the germline V gene are LNHDA and SQIVND (reference sequence). The full variable domain, with the rest looked up from reference TRBV19 and TRBJ2-7, is DGGITQSPKYLFRKEGQNVTLSCEQNLNHDAMYWYRQDPGQGLRLIYYSQIVNDFQKGDIAEGYSVSREKKESFPLTVTSAQKNPTAFYLCASSIERTGLDEQYFGPGTRLTVT.

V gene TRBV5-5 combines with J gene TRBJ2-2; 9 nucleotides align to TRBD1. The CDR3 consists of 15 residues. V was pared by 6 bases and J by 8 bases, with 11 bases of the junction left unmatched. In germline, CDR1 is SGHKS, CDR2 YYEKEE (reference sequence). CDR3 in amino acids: CASKILQGAYGELFF. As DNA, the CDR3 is TGTGCCAGCAAGATATTACAGGGGGCGTATGGGGAGCTGTTTTTT. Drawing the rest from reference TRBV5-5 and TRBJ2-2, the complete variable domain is DAGVTQSPTHLIKTRGQQVTLRCSPISGHKSVSWYQQVLGQGPQFIFQYYEKEERGRGNFPDRFSARQFPNYSSELNVNALLLGDSALYLCASKILQGAYGELFFGEGSRLTVL.